One sample yielded the 26 T cell receptor beta chains listed below, sequenced in a study of T cell repertoires in cytomegalovirus infection. TCRdb re-called the reads with MiXCR, one entry per CDR3 protein. The data contain roughly 630,000 distinct CDR3 sequences, approximately 24% of them singletons. The sequencing sample was made of CD8+ T cells from PBMCs. These receptors all stem from a human donor in good health (CMV status not recorded). Some clones in this sample may be carry-over from other donors' samples.

As to this clonotype: With a much larger clone just one base away, this may be a read error. The chain is built from TRBV12-3 or TRBV12-4 and TRBJ1-1; 7 bases are a match to TRBD1. The CDR3 spans 14 residues. V gave up 11 bases and J gave up 0 bases; unmatched junction bases: 9. Here the CDR3 DNA reads TGTGCCGTCCCTGTGGGACAGATGAACACTGAAGCTTTCTTT. Protein: CAVPVGQMNTEAFF.

The chain employs TRBV27 and TRBJ1-1; a weak D match, TRBD1 (5 bases). This CDR3 is 15 amino acids long. V lost 6 bases and J 1 base, leaving 15 bases between the germline ends. Germline loops: CDR1 MNHEY, CDR2 SMNVEV (reference sequence). CDR3 region: CASRVAGGGNTEAFF. The CDR3 DNA is TGTGCCAGCAGAGTTGCTGGGGGGGGGAACACTGAAGCTTTCTTT.

In its sample, this clonotype was seen a few times. CDR3 protein: CASTQGLAFF. The CDR3, as DNA: TGTGCCTCCACACAGGGACTAGCTTTCTTT. The chain links TRBV2 to TRBJ1-1; D perhaps matches TRBD1 (6 bases). The CDR3 contains 10 residues. The germline V gene has CDR1 SNHLY and CDR2 FYNNEI. Deletions cut 11 bases from V and 10 bases from J, with 14 bases between.

This clonotype has a handful of counts. CDR3 bases: TGTGCCAGCAGTACTACCACCGGGACAGTGAATGAGGATACGCAGTATTTT. Its translation is CASSTTTGTVNEDTQYF. V gene TRBV5-6 combines with J gene TRBJ2-3, with 7 bases lining up with TRBD1. The germline V gene encodes CDR1 SGHDT and CDR2 YYEEEE. V shed 5 bases, J shed 6 bases, and the junction held 18 bases outside the gene matches. This CDR3 contains 17 residues.

The chain recombines TRBV20-1 with TRBJ1-1; weak D call: TRBD1 (5 bases). Germline CDR1 DFQATT, CDR2 SNEGSKA (reference sequence). Trimming took 3 bases from V and 5 from J, leaving 16 bases between them. This CDR3 is 14 amino acids long. In DNA, the CDR3 is TGCAGTGCTAGTGGGGGAGGGCGCAGGACTGAAGCTTTCTTT. Protein sequence: CSASGGGRRTEAFF.

J is TRBJ2-1 and V is TRBV6-4; D perhaps matches TRBD1 (5 bases). The CDR3 totals 14 residues. Germline values: CDR1 MRHNA, CDR2 SNTAGT. Trimming stripped 6 bases from V and 3 bases from J, with 12 bases between. The CDR3 protein is CASSETVDYNEQFF. The DNA of the CDR3 is TGTGCCAGCAGCGAGACAGTTGACTACAATGAGCAGTTCTTC.

This chain links TRBV12-3 or TRBV12-4 with TRBJ1-2; possibly TRBD1 for D (5 bases). This CDR3 has 12 residues. Deletions cut 4 bases from V and 8 bases from J, with 11 bases between. CDR3 protein: CASSSGRLGYTF. The CDR3 DNA follows: TGTGCCAGCAGTTCGGGACGGCTGGGCTACACCTTC.

This clonotype has only a few counts. The chain uses TRBV5-4 and TRBJ2-7; 9 bases fit TRBD1. This CDR3 region has 15 residues. Germline V gene lookup returns CDR1 SGHNT and CDR2 YYREEE (reference sequence). Trimming cost V 3 bases and J 2 bases; bases outside gene matches: 6. The CDR3 nucleotides are TGTGCCAGCAGCTGGGGACAGGGCCTTACCTACGAGCAGTACTTC. Translating it yields CASSWGQGLTYEQYF. Together with reference TRBV5-4 and TRBJ2-7, the CDR3 gives the full variable domain: ETGVTQSPTHLIKTRGQQVTLRCSSQSGHNTVSWYQQALGQGPQFIFQYYREEENGRGNFPPRFSGLQFPNYSSELNVNALELDDSALYLCASSWGQGLTYEQYFGPGTRLTVT.

This clonotype was detected ten times or more. The chain has TRBV7-9 and TRBJ2-1, with TRBD2 matching 13 bases. Germline values: CDR1 SEHNR, CDR2 FQNEAQ (reference sequence). With V trimmed by 5 bases and J by 4 bases, 8 bases remained unmatched. This CDR3 has 17 amino acids. The CDR3 loop reads CASSRNGTSGAYNEQFF. For the CDR3, the DNA is TGTGCCAGCAGCAGAAACGGGACTAGCGGGGCATACAATGAGCAGTTCTTC. Variable domain in full (rest from reference TRBV7-9 and TRBJ2-1): DTGVSQNPRHKITKRGQNVTFRCDPISEHNRLYWYRQTLGQGPEFLTYFQNEAQLEKSRLLSDRFSAERPKGSFSTLEIQRTEQGDSAMYLCASSRNGTSGAYNEQFFGPGTRLTVL.

This clonotype came up many times. The gene calls are TRBV7-8 and TRBJ1-3; D not resolved. The CDR3 consists of 15 residues. V was clipped by 4 bases and J by 0 bases, with 10 bases between them. Germline V lookup: CDR1 SGHVS, CDR2 FQNEAQ. The CDR3, as DNA: TGTGCCAGCAGCTCGACGGTTTACTCTGGAAACACCATATATTTT. Translating it yields CASSSTVYSGNTIYF.

This clonotype was seen ten or more times. This chain links TRBV7-9 with TRBJ1-4, with TRBD1 as a possible D gene (5 bases). This CDR3 comprises 16 residues. From germline, CDR1 is SEHNR and CDR2 FQNEAQ (reference sequence). V lost 8 bases, J lost 12 bases, and 28 bases lay in between. The CDR3 bases are TGTGCCAGCTTTGGAGACGTGTGGACCGGGGAAGGGGAACTGTTTTTT. As protein: CASFGDVWTGEGELFF.

About this clonotype itself: This may arise from a read error, as a much more abundant clone is one base away. V usage is TRBV19 and J usage is TRBJ2-1; D is ambiguous. Germline V gene data show CDR1 as LNHDA and CDR2 as SQIVND (reference sequence). This CDR3 is built from 13 residues. The CDR3 coding sequence is TGTGTCAGTAGTATAGGCACCGGCAATGAGCAGTTCTTC. This translates into CVSSIGTGNEQFF.

The chain employs TRBV7-9 and TRBJ2-1; unclear D gene. The germline V gene encodes CDR1 SEHNR and CDR2 FQNEAQ (reference sequence). The CDR3 is 12 amino acids. V lost 4 bases to trimming and J lost 12 bases, with 13 bases between them. The CDR3 nucleotides read TGTGCCAGCAGCTCTCCGACGGGTTCGCAGTTCTTC. Its protein product is CASSSPTGSQFF.

This clonotype has only a few counts. CDR3 sequence (DNA): TGCGCCAGCAGCTCCTCAGCGGGGCCCCCCAAGGAGCAGTTCTTC. Encoded protein: CASSSSAGPPKEQFF. The rearrangement links TRBV5-1 to TRBJ2-1; 7 nucleotides line up with TRBD2. Germline V gives CDR1 SGHRS, CDR2 YFSETQ. V was clipped by 3 bases and J by 10 bases; unmatched bases: 13. The CDR3 is 15 residues long. Variable domain in full (rest from reference TRBV5-1 and TRBJ2-1): KAGVTQTPRYLIKTRGQQVTLSCSPISGHRSVSWYQQTPGQGLQFLFEYFSETQRNKGNFPGRFSGRQFSNSRSEMNVSTLELGDSALYLCASSSSAGPPKEQFFGPGTRLTVL.

The gene calls are TRBV5-1 and TRBJ2-3; TRBD2 is a possible D gene (7 bases). The CDR3 runs 15 residues. Deletions cut 5 bases from V and 6 bases from J, with 19 bases between. Germline V gene sequence: CDR1 SGHRS, CDR2 YFSETQ. For the CDR3, the DNA is TGCGCCAGCAGGGTCGGGGGGCCCCCGTTGGATACGCAGTATTTT. Protein product: CASRVGGPPLDTQYF.

The rearrangement links TRBV6-4 to TRBJ2-7; perhaps TRBD2 as D (5 bases). The CDR3 contains 13 residues. The germline V and J ends were trimmed by 4 bases and 3 bases, with 10 bases remaining between them. Per the germline V gene, CDR1 is MRHNA and CDR2 is SNTAGT. The CDR3 coding sequence is TGTGCCAGCAGTGGAGCAGGACTCTACGAGCAGTACGTC. As protein: CASSGAGLYEQYV.

This clonotype was recorded many times. The V call is TRBV7-6, the J call TRBJ2-1, with D perhaps TRBD1 or TRBD2 (5 bases each). V shed 1 base and J shed 7 bases, with 17 bases lying between them. The germline CDR1 and CDR2 sequences are SGHVS and FNYEAQ. The CDR3 covers 16 residues. CDR3 residues: CASSLGLRDLSNEQFF. The DNA for the CDR3 is TGTGCCAGCAGCTTAGGACTCCGGGACCTTTCGAATGAGCAGTTCTTC.

As for this clonotype: A much more abundant neighbour one base away suggests this may be a read error. The chain couples TRBV12-3 or TRBV12-4 to TRBJ2-7; either TRBD1 or TRBD2 may supply D (5 bases each). The CDR3 spans 16 residues. DNA of the CDR3: TGTGTCAGCAGTTTTGATTCGGCGAGGGGAACCTACGAGCAGTACTTC. Translated: CVSSFDSARGTYEQYF.

The sample holds many counts of this clonotype. This sequence joins TRBV7-6 and TRBJ1-5; the D is unclear. V was cut by 5 bases and J by 2 bases, with 16 bases left in between. The CDR3 consists of 16 residues. Per the germline V gene, CDR1 is SGHVS and CDR2 is FNYEAQ. The chain's CDR3 is CASSPGPGPGNQPQHF. The DNA of the CDR3 is TGTGCCAGCAGCCCTGGACCCGGCCCGGGCAATCAGCCCCAGCATTTT.

This chain connects TRBV28 to TRBJ2-5; D gene ambiguous. The CDR3 is made up of 14 amino acids. V was pared by 5 bases and J by 3 bases, with 13 bases between. CDR1 and CDR2 from the germline V gene are MDHEN and SYDVKM. Written as DNA, the CDR3 is TGTGCCAGCAGTCCTAGACGTACCGAAGAGACCCAGTACTTC. This gives the protein CASSPRRTEETQYF.

This clonotype was seen a handful of times. Here the CDR3 DNA reads TGCGCCAGCAGCCCCAATCCGGAGGATACGCAGTATTTT. Its translation: CASSPNPEDTQYF. The chain combines TRBV5-1 with TRBJ2-3, with D unresolved. V was shortened by 4 bases and J by 6 bases, with 12 bases between the two germline ends. CDR1 is SGHRS and CDR2 is YFSETQ in the germline V gene. This CDR3 contains 13 residues.

Many counts were recorded for this clonotype. The rearrangement joins TRBV2 to TRBJ1-1; D is perhaps TRBD1 (5 bases). Between the trimmed V and J ends, which lost 6 bases and 2 bases, there was a span of 19 bases. Germline values: CDR1 SNHLY, CDR2 FYNNEI. This CDR3 has 16 amino acids. The CDR3: CASSDYDTGPNTEAFF. In DNA, the CDR3 is TGTGCCAGCAGCGACTATGACACAGGACCAAACACTGAAGCTTTCTTT.

The chain carries TRBV29-1 and TRBJ2-2, with D uncertain. The CDR3 is 16 amino acids. Trimming cost V 0 bases and J 3 bases, with 14 bases left between them. Germline V gene sequence: CDR1 SQVTM, CDR2 ANQGSEA. CDR3 nucleotide sequence: TGCAGCGTTGAAGATCCGTGGTCCCCCGACACCGGGGAGCTGTTTTTT. Its translation: CSVEDPWSPDTGELFF.

This clonotype occurred many times. The gene calls are TRBV7-2 and TRBJ2-3; D not certain. The CDR3 is 15 amino acids. CDR1 is SGHTA, CDR2 FQGNSA, per germline. Trimming took 0 bases from V and 5 from J, leaving 12 bases between them. In nucleotides, the CDR3 is TGTGCCAGCAGCTTAGCTCGTTTCATGGGAGATACGCAGTATTTT. This gives the protein CASSLARFMGDTQYF.

J is TRBJ2-1 and V is TRBV20-1; the D gene is possibly TRBD2 (7 bases). Trimming cost V 3 bases and J 4 bases, with 19 bases left between them. Germline lookup yields CDR1 DFQATT and CDR2 SNEGSKA (reference sequence). The CDR3 length is 16 residues. The CDR3: CSASDPGGRDYNEQFF. The CDR3 DNA is TGCAGTGCTAGCGACCCGGGGGGCCGGGATTACAATGAGCAGTTCTTC.

Comments on this clonotype: One junction end disagrees with the germline gene, perhaps due to a read error. The chain links TRBV28 to TRBJ2-2; TRBD1 matches at 7 bases. Looked up from germline, CDR1 is MDHEN and CDR2 is SYDVKM. The CDR3 totals 15 residues. CDR3 in DNA: TGTGCCGGCAGTTACTCACCAGGGGGAACCGGGGAGCTGTTTTTT. Translated, it gives CAGSYSPGGTGELFF.